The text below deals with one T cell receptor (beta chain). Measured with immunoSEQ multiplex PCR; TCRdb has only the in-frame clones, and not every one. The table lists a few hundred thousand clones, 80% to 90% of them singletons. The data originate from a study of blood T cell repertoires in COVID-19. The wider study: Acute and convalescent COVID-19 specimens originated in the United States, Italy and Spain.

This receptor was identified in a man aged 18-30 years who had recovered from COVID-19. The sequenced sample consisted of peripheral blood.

CDR3 in amino acids: CSASGTSDSTDTQYF. DNA of the CDR3: TGCAGTGCTAGTGGGACTAGCGATAGCACAGATACGCAGTATTTT. The chain couples TRBV20-1 to TRBJ2-3; 10 bases are shared with TRBD2. Germline V gene sequence: CDR1 DFQATT, CDR2 SNEGSKA (reference sequence). Losses at the gene ends were 3 bases for V and 0 bases for J; bases not matched to a gene: 3. This CDR3 spans 15 amino acids.